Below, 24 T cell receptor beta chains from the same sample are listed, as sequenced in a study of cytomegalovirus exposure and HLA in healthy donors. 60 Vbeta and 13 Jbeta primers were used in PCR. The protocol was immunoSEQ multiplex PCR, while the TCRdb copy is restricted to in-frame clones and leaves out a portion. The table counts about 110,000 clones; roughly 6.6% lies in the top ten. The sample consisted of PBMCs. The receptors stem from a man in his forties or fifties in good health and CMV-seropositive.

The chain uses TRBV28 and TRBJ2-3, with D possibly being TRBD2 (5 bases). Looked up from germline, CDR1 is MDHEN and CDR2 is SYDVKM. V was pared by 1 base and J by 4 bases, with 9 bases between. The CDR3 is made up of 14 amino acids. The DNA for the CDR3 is TGTGCCAGCAGTTTATCGGCTAGCTCAGATACGCAGTATTTT. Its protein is CASSLSASSDTQYF.

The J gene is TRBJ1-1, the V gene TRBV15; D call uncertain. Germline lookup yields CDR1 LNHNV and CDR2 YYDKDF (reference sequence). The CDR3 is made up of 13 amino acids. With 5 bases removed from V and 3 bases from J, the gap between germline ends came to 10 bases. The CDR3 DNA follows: TGTGCCACCAGCGGCTCGTCCGACACTGAAGCTTTCTTT. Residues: CATSGSSDTEAFF.

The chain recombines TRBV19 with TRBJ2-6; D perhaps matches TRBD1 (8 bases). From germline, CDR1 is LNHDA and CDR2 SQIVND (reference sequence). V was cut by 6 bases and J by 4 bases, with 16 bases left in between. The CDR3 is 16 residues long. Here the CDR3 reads CASRRGTGTGANVLTF. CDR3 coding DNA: TGTGCCAGTAGGCGGGGGACAGGAACCGGGGCCAACGTCCTGACTTTC.

CDR3 amino acids: CSASLTGADTQYF. CDR3 in DNA: TGCAGCGCCTCCCTTACAGGTGCGGATACGCAGTATTTT. This chain uses TRBV29-1 with TRBJ2-3; D is perhaps TRBD1 (5 bases). The V gene's germline CDR1 is SQVTM and CDR2 ANQGSEA. The CDR3 has 13 amino acids. With 7 bases removed from V and 6 bases from J, the gap between germline ends came to 17 bases.

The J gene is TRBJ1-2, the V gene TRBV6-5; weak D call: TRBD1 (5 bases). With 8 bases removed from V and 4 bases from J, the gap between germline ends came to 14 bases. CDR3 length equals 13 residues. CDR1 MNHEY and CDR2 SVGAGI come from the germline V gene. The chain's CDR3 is CASGARGPYGYTF. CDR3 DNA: TGTGCCAGCGGGGCTCGCGGACCCTATGGCTACACCTTC.

The CDR3 loop is CAWIHRGVGREKLFF. In DNA form, the CDR3 reads TGTGCCTGGATTCATCGAGGAGTGGGTCGGGAAAAACTGTTTTTT. V gene TRBV30 combines with J gene TRBJ1-4; D is uncertain. Germline CDR1 GTSNPN, CDR2 SVGIG (reference sequence). Trimming cost V 4 bases and J 8 bases, with 20 bases left between them. This CDR3 has 15 amino acids.

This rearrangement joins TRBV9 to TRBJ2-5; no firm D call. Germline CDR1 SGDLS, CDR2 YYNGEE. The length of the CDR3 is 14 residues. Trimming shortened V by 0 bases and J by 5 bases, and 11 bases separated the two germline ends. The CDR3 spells CASSVGPVGETQYF. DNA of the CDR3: TGTGCCAGCAGCGTAGGTCCGGTCGGGGAGACCCAGTACTTC.

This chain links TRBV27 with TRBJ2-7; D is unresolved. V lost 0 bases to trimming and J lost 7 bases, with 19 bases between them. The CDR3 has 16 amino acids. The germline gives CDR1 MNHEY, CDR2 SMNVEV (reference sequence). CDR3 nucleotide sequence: TGTGCCAGCAGTTTATCCACAGTGTTCCAGCCTAAAGAGCAGTACTTC. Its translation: CASSLSTVFQPKEQYF.

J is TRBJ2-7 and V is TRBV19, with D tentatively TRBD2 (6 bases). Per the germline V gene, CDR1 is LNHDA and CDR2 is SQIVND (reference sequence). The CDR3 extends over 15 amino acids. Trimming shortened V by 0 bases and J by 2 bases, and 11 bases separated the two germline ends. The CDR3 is CASSIEGEEPYEQYF. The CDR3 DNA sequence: TGTGCCAGTAGTATAGAAGGGGAGGAACCCTACGAGCAGTACTTC.

The chain's CDR3 is CASRLAGGPGEQFF. The CDR3 DNA reads TGCGCCAGCAGGCTAGCGGGAGGGCCAGGAGAGCAGTTCTTC. The rearrangement uses TRBV10-2 and TRBJ2-1; 12 bases are shared with TRBD2. V shed 6 bases, J shed 10 bases, and the junction held 7 bases outside the gene matches. This CDR3 is 14 amino acids long. CDR1 and CDR2 (germline): WSHSY, SAAADI.

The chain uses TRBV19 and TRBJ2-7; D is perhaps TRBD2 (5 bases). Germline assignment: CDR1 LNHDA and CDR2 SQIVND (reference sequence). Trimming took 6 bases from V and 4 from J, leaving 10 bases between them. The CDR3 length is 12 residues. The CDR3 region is CASRDGNYEQYF. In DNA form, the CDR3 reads TGTGCCAGTAGGGACGGGAATTACGAGCAGTACTTC.

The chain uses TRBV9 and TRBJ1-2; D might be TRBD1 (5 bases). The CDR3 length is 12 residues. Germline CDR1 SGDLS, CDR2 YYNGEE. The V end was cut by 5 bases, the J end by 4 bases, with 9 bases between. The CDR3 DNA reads TGTGCCAGCAGGAGACAGCCCTATGGCTACACCTTC. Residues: CASRRQPYGYTF.

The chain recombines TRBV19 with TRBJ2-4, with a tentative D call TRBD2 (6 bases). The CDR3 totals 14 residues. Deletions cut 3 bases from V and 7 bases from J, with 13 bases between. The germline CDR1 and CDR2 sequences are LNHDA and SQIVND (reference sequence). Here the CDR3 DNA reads TGTGCCAGTAGTATTGGCCTAGGAGGGAACATTCAGTACTTC. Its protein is CASSIGLGGNIQYF.

CDR3 residues: CASALAIPYEQYF. In nucleotides, the CDR3 is TGTGCCAGCGCCTTAGCTATCCCCTACGAGCAGTACTTC. The rearrangement uses TRBV6-4 and TRBJ2-7; unclear D gene. There are 13 residues in the CDR3. Trimming shortened V by 8 bases and J by 2 bases, and 13 bases separated the two germline ends. Germline CDR1 reads MRHNA; CDR2 reads SNTAGT.

In DNA, the CDR3 is TGTGCCAGCAACTTGGGGGGTCGCTCCTACGAGCAGTACTTC. Its protein is CASNLGGRSYEQYF. The chain recombines TRBV14 with TRBJ2-5; possible D gene TRBD2, 6 bases. TRBJ2-7 explains the end of the DNA better; the J call may be wrong. The CDR3 is 14 residues long. Germline-derived CDR1 and CDR2 are SGHDN and FVKESK.

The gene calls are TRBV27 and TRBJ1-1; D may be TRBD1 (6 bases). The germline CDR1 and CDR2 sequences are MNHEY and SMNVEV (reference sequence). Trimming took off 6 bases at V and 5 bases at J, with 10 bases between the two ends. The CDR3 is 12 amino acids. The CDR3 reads CASRRQGTEAFF. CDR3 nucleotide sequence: TGTGCCAGCAGAAGGCAGGGGACTGAAGCTTTCTTT.

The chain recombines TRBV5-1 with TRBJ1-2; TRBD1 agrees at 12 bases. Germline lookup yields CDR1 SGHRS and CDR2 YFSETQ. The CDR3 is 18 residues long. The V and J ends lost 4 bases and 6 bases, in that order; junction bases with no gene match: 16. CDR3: CASSVTLPGQGAVHGYTF. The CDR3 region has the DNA TGCGCCAGCAGCGTTACTCTACCGGGACAGGGGGCAGTCCATGGCTACACCTTC.

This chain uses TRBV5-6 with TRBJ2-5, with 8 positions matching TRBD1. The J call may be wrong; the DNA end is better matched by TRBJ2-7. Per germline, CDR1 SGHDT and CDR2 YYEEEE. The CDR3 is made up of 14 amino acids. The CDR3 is CASSLGGTGYEQYF. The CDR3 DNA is TGTGCCAGCAGCTTGGGTGGGACAGGCTACGAGCAGTACTTC.

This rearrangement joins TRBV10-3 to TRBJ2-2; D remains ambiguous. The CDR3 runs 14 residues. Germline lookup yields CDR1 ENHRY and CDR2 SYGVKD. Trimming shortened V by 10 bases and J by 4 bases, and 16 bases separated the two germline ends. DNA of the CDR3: TGTGCCACCAACCCGGGTTCGGGCACCGGGGAGCTGTTTTTT. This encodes CATNPGSGTGELFF.

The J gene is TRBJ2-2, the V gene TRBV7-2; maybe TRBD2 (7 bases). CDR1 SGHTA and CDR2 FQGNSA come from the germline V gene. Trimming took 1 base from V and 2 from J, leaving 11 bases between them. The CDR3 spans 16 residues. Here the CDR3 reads CASSLVSGTNTGELFF. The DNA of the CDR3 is TGTGCCAGCAGCTTAGTGAGCGGGACAAACACCGGGGAGCTGTTTTTT.

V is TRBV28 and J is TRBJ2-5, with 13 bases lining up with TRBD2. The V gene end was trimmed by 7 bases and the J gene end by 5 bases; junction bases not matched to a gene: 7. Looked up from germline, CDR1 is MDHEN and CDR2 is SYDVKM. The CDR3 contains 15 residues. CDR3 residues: CASKGLAGSAETQYF. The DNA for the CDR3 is TGTGCCAGCAAGGGACTAGCGGGAAGCGCGGAGACCCAGTACTTC.

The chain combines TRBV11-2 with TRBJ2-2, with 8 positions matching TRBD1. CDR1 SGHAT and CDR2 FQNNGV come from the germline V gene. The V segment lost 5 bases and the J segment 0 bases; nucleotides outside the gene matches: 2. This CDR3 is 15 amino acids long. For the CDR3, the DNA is TGTGCCAGCAGCGTACAGGGGGCGAACACCGGGGAGCTGTTTTTT. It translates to CASSVQGANTGELFF.

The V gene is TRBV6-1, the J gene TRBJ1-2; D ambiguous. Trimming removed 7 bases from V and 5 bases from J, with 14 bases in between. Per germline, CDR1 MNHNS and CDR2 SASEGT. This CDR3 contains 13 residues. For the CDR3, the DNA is TGTGCCAGCACCCCGCGGGAGGGTTATGGCTACACCTTC. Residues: CASTPREGYGYTF.

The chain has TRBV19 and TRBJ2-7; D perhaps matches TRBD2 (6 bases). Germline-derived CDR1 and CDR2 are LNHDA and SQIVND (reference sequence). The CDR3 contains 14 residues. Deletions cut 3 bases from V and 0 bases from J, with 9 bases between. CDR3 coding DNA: TGTGCCAGTAGTATGGGGACTCGCTCCTACGAGCAGTACTTC. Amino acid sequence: CASSMGTRSYEQYF.